Presented here are 22 T cell receptor beta chains from one specimen sequenced in a study of blood T cell repertoires in COVID-19. The data were produced by immunoSEQ multiplex PCR, yet TCRdb's version contains in-frame clones alone and is incomplete. Altogether roughly 200,000 clones are present, about 90% being singletons, with the ten largest covering 0.5% to 0.75%. Sequenced material: peripheral blood. These TCRs come from a man aged 45-60 years with acute or convalescent COVID-19.

The V and J genes are TRBV19 and TRBJ2-3, with TRBD1 as a possible D gene (6 bases). Germline V CDR1 and CDR2: LNHDA, SQIVND (reference sequence). This CDR3 has 15 residues. Trimming removed 3 bases at V and 1 base at J, with 11 bases between. CDR3 in amino acids: CASSIVGAGTDTQYF. DNA of the CDR3: TGTGCCAGTAGTATCGTGGGGGCCGGCACAGATACGCAGTATTTT.

The chain links TRBV27 to TRBJ1-6; tentatively, D is TRBD1 (5 bases). Trimming pared 7 bases from V and 8 bases from J, leaving 21 bases between. CDR3 size: 16 residues. Germline CDR1 is MNHEY and CDR2 is SMNVEV (reference sequence). The CDR3 region has the DNA TGTGCCAGCACCCCGGCGAAGGGGTCATACTATTCACCCCTCCACTTT. This sequence encodes CASTPAKGSYYSPLHF.

This chain joins TRBV9 and TRBJ1-1, with unresolved D. Germline lookup yields CDR1 SGDLS and CDR2 YYNGEE. Between the trimmed V and J ends, which lost 0 bases and 5 bases, there was a span of 11 bases. This CDR3 has 14 residues. This CDR3 reads CASSVGFRKTEAFF. The CDR3 DNA sequence: TGTGCCAGCAGCGTAGGGTTCAGGAAAACTGAAGCTTTCTTT.

V and J are TRBV6-1 and TRBJ1-2; D unclear. CDR3 size: 13 residues. Trimming cost V 2 bases and J 2 bases, with 6 bases left between them. CDR1 and CDR2 (germline): MNHNS, SASEGT. The CDR3 loop is CASSERGNYGYTF. Written as DNA, the CDR3 is TGTGCCAGCAGTGAACGCGGGAACTATGGCTACACCTTC.

The V gene is TRBV27, the J gene TRBJ2-2; possible D gene TRBD2, 5 bases. CDR3 length equals 16 residues. V lost 4 bases to trimming and J lost 0 bases, with 12 bases between them. Germline CDR1 and CDR2: MNHEY and SMNVEV (reference sequence). The CDR3: CASSSNGNSNTGELFF. The CDR3 DNA reads TGTGCCAGCAGTTCAAACGGGAATTCGAACACCGGGGAGCTGTTTTTT.

V usage is TRBV29-1 and J usage is TRBJ2-2; TRBD1 matches at 12 bases. CDR1 is SQVTM, CDR2 ANQGSEA, per germline. The J segment lost 5 bases and the V segment lost 3 bases, leaving 13 bases of the junction unmatched. There are 18 residues in the CDR3. The CDR3 loop is CSVDAGLRDRGRTGELFF. DNA for the CDR3: TGCAGCGTTGACGCTGGCCTTCGGGACAGGGGGCGTACCGGGGAGCTGTTTTTT.

The V and J genes are TRBV7-3 and TRBJ2-1; 9 nucleotides line up with TRBD1. This CDR3 is built from 15 residues. Germline CDR1 and CDR2: SGHTA and FQGTGA. J was trimmed by 7 bases and V by 5 bases; bases with no gene match: 9. This chain's CDR3 is CASSPTRTGENEQFF. In DNA form, the CDR3 reads TGTGCCAGCAGCCCTACCAGGACAGGGGAGAATGAGCAGTTCTTC.

This chain uses TRBV13 with TRBJ1-1; TRBD1 matches 7 bases. Germline V gene sequence: CDR1 PRHDT, CDR2 FYEKMQ (reference sequence). The CDR3 is made up of 15 amino acids. The J segment lost 0 bases and the V segment lost 5 bases, leaving 6 bases of the junction unmatched. The chain's CDR3 is CASSRLGTVNTEAFF. CDR3 coding DNA: TGTGCCAGCAGCCGACTAGGGACAGTGAACACTGAAGCTTTCTTT. The full variable domain, with the rest looked up from reference TRBV13 and TRBJ1-1, is AAGVIQSPRHLIKEKRETATLKCYPIPRHDTVYWYQQGPGQDPQFLISFYEKMQSDKGSIPDRFSAQQFSDYHSELNMSSLELGDSALYFCASSRLGTVNTEAFFGQGTRLTVV.

The chain joins TRBV28 to TRBJ2-1; 7 bases match TRBD2. V was pared by 8 bases and J by 9 bases, with 10 bases of the junction left unmatched. The CDR3 extends over 13 amino acids. From germline, CDR1 is MDHEN and CDR2 SYDVKM. The CDR3 DNA reads TGTGCCAGCGGCCAAGGCGGGAGAGTTGAGCAGTTCTTC. This sequence encodes CASGQGGRVEQFF.

This clone was seen a handful of times. This rearrangement joins TRBV20-1 to TRBJ1-5, with D perhaps TRBD1 (6 bases). The CDR3 sequence is 13 residues long. V dropped 3 bases and J dropped 2 bases, with 8 bases sitting between them. The germline gives CDR1 DFQATT, CDR2 SNEGSKA (reference sequence). CDR3 amino acids: CSASRTGNQPQHF. CDR3 in DNA: TGCAGTGCTAGTAGGACAGGCAATCAGCCCCAGCATTTT.

CDR3 nucleotides: TGTGCCAGCAGCATCTCTGGGGCCAACGTCCTGACTTTC. Translating gives CASSISGANVLTF. The V and J genes are TRBV12-3 or TRBV12-4 and TRBJ2-6; D is uncertain. There are 13 residues in the CDR3. V was clipped by 6 bases and J by 0 bases, with 3 bases between them.

V gene TRBV6-5 combines with J gene TRBJ2-3; TRBD1 matches 7 bases. After removal of 3 bases from V and 8 bases from J, the junction contained 5 bases not matched to a gene. This CDR3 has 13 amino acids. Germline loops: CDR1 MNHEY, CDR2 SVGAGI. The chain's CDR3 is CASSYPGQSTQYF. In DNA, the CDR3 is TGTGCCAGCAGTTATCCGGGACAGAGTACGCAGTATTTT.

V is TRBV29-1 and J is TRBJ1-1, with no clear D. The CDR3 is made up of 13 amino acids. Looked up from germline, CDR1 is SQVTM and CDR2 is ANQGSEA. Between the trimmed V and J ends, which lost 7 bases and 4 bases, there was a span of 16 bases. The CDR3 region is CSGLGWGGTEAFF. The CDR3 coding sequence is TGCAGCGGTCTCGGGTGGGGAGGCACTGAAGCTTTCTTT.

The chain joins TRBV6-1 to TRBJ1-2, with 8 nucleotides matching TRBD1. V was pared by 2 bases and J by 8 bases, with 10 bases of the junction left unmatched. Germline V gene data show CDR1 as MNHNS and CDR2 as SASEGT. The length of the CDR3 is 15 residues. CDR3 nucleotide sequence: TGTGCCAGCAGTGAAAAACCGACAGGGGTTCGGGGCTACACCTTC. Its protein is CASSEKPTGVRGYTF.

The chain recombines TRBV7-9 with TRBJ2-3; TRBD2 matches at 7 bases. The trim removed 2 bases at V and 2 bases at J, leaving 1 base unmatched. Germline V CDR1 and CDR2: SEHNR, FQNEAQ (reference sequence). The CDR3 totals 14 residues. The CDR3 sequence is CASSLLADTDTQYF. CDR3 DNA: TGTGCCAGCAGCTTACTAGCGGACACAGATACGCAGTATTTT.

Concerning this clone: A read error may account for a junction end that differs from germline. This chain links TRBV7-7 with TRBJ2-5; 7 bases map to TRBD2. Germline-derived CDR1 and CDR2 are SSHAT and FNYEAQ (reference sequence). This CDR3 is 15 amino acids long. CDR3 sequence: CASSFTGGLQETQYF. The CDR3 nucleotides read TGTGCTAGCAGCTTTACCGGGGGACTACAAGAGACCCAGTACTTC.

This rearrangement joins TRBV5-1 to TRBJ2-2; possible D gene TRBD2, 5 bases. V lost 4 bases and J lost 7, with 14 bases in between. Germline V gene data show CDR1 as SGHRS and CDR2 as YFSETQ. The CDR3 covers 14 residues. The CDR3 DNA follows: TGCGCCAGCAGCAAACTGATGGGGAGCGGGGAGCTGTTTTTT. Translating gives CASSKLMGSGELFF.

The V and J genes are TRBV29-1 and TRBJ2-5; 8 bases match TRBD1. Trimming took 3 bases from V and 5 from J; bases not matched to a gene: 8. Germline CDR1 reads SQVTM; CDR2 reads ANQGSEA. The CDR3 has 14 residues. The CDR3 region is CSVETSWDRETQYF. The CDR3 DNA follows: TGCAGCGTTGAGACGAGTTGGGACAGGGAGACCCAGTACTTC.

The rearrangement links TRBV5-1 to TRBJ1-2; TRBD1 is a possible D gene (5 bases). This CDR3 contains 13 residues. Trimming shortened V by 0 bases and J by 5 bases, and 8 bases separated the two germline ends. CDR1 is SGHRS, CDR2 YFSETQ, per germline. This CDR3 is CASSLEAGYGYTF. The CDR3 DNA is TGCGCCAGCAGCTTGGAGGCAGGGTATGGCTACACCTTC. The variable domain in full, completed from reference TRBV5-1 and TRBJ1-2, reads KAGVTQTPRYLIKTRGQQVTLSCSPISGHRSVSWYQQTPGQGLQFLFEYFSETQRNKGNFPGRFSGRQFSNSRSEMNVSTLELGDSALYLCASSLEAGYGYTFGSGTRLTVV.

In its sample, this clone was seen once. The V gene is TRBV13, the J gene TRBJ1-1; weak D call: TRBD1 (5 bases). The CDR3 runs to 12 residues. From germline, CDR1 is PRHDT and CDR2 FYEKMQ (reference sequence). Trimming cost V 4 bases and J 7 bases, with 10 bases left between them. DNA of the CDR3: TGTGCCAGCAGCTCATGGGGCGATGAAGCTTTCTTT. This codes for CASSSWGDEAFF.

CDR3 region: CSVEVGLRGYTF. In DNA form, the CDR3 reads TGCAGCGTTGAAGTGGGTCTGAGGGGCTACACCTTC. V and J are TRBV29-1 and TRBJ1-2, with D unresolved. Trimming cost V 1 base and J 8 bases, with 11 bases left between them. The V gene's germline CDR1 is SQVTM and CDR2 ANQGSEA. The CDR3 sequence is 12 residues long.

The chain uses TRBV7-9 and TRBJ2-4, with D possibly being TRBD1 (5 bases). The CDR3 is 16 residues long. Germline V CDR1 and CDR2: SEHNR, FQNEAQ (reference sequence). Trimming removed 1 base at V and 0 bases at J, with 10 bases between. The CDR3: CASSLVTVIAKNIQYF. DNA of the CDR3: TGTGCCAGCAGCTTAGTGACAGTGATAGCCAAAAACATTCAGTACTTC. Complete variable domain (other parts from reference TRBV7-9 and TRBJ2-4): DTGVSQNPRHKITKRGQNVTFRCDPISEHNRLYWYRQTLGQGPEFLTYFQNEAQLEKSRLLSDRFSAERPKGSFSTLEIQRTEQGDSAMYLCASSLVTVIAKNIQYFGAGTRLSVL.